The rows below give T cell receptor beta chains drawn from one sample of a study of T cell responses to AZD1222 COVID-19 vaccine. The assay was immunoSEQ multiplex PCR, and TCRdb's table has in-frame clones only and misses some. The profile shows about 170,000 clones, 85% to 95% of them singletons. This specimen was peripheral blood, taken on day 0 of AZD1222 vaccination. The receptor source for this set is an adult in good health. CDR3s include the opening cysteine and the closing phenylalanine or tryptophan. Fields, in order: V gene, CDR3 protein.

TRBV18	CASSQLTGNTEAFF
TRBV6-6	CASSFRQGAGTGELFF
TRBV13	CASSASGRAGEQFF
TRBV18	CASSPNRPRSTDTQYF
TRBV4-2	CASSQGMYPEQFF
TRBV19	CASRDYSYEQYF
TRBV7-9	CASSFGGDGGYNEQFF
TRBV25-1	CASASGYGYTF
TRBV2	CASIAGGTDTQYF
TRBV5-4	CASRDPAGPSYEQYF
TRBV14	CASSQKTPTNEKLFF
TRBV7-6	CASSFAPSPGHGEWNPEAFF
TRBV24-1	CATRSGNTIYF
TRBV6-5	CASSPHGPYEQYF
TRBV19	CASSISVGEAFF
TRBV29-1	CSVSLSASFQETQYF
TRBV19	CASMGQLNTGELFF
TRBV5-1	CASSLQGSTNEKLFF
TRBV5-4	CASSTGLAGGDTQYF
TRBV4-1	CASSQDRRDQPQHF
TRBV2	CASTEPRGKNIQYF
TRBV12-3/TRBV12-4	CASSFQGETQYF
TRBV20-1	CSASGISGNTIYF
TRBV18	CASSPVSGRGDEQFF
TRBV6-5	CAASRGTSGQNEQFF
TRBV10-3	CAISDGVTEAFF
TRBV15	CATSGPTVNGWEQYF
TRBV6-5	CASSLSGAWAEAFF
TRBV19	CASSPGLASDEQFF
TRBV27	CASGPPGASNQPQHF
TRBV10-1	CASSTQDRDPREKLFF
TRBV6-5	CASLGDMNTEAFF
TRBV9	CASSIGTGGGSGNTIYF
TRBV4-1	CASSPVRNQPQHF
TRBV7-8	CASSLGPIGPTEAFF
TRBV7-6	CASSLPSGTSETQYF
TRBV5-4	CASSLGRGSNTEAFF
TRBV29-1	CSVEGQTGNTIYF
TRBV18	CASSQGPVGDNEQFF
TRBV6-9	CASSYPGTCSYEQYF
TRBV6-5	CASSLDREYGYTF
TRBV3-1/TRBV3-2	CASSLSIPGTGALDTQYF
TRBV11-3	CASSADRGPSEAFF
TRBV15	CATSRDAGATNEKLFF
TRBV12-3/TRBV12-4	CASSFIRDEQYF
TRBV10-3	CAISGSREGQDTQYF
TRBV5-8	CASSLLGTGANVLTF
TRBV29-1	CSGDLDSATTGNTIYF
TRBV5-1	CASSLGTGSSTDTQYF
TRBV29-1	CSVVRGTEAFF
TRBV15	CATSRDLPGQGTYEQYF
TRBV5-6	CASSSFAGVADTQYF
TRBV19	CASTPAALAGGSAGELFF
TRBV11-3	CASSLDDTQYF